Presented here are 11 T cell receptor beta chains from one specimen sequenced in a study of T cell repertoires in cytomegalovirus infection. Each CDR3 protein gets one entry after TCRdb re-called the reads with MiXCR. The sample gives some 940,000 distinct CDR3 sequences, approximately 31% of which show up once; around an eighth is in the top ten. For these receptors, no antigen is known. Sample: cultured CD8+ T cells from PBMCs, taken from culture after CMV antigen stimulation. The receptors here all came from a human donor in good health (CMV status not recorded). Some clones in this sample may be carry-over from other donors' samples.

This clonotype was seen only a few times. V and J are TRBV11-2 and TRBJ2-3, with 7 bases that match TRBD1. Germline CDR1 is SGHAT and CDR2 is FQNNGV. This CDR3 is built from 15 residues. V shed 5 bases, J shed 1 base, and the junction held 6 bases outside the gene matches. The CDR3 loop is CASSRQGKRTDTQYF. CDR3 in DNA: TGTGCCAGCAGCCGACAGGGTAAACGCACAGATACGCAGTATTTT.

V and J are TRBV12-3 or TRBV12-4 and TRBJ1-1; D possibly corresponds to TRBD1 (6 bases). The CDR3 spans 15 residues. V was shortened by 5 bases and J by 4 bases, with 17 bases between the two germline ends. The CDR3 loop reads CASSDASEGGTEAFF. For the CDR3, the DNA is TGTGCCAGCAGTGACGCCTCCGAAGGGGGCACTGAAGCTTTCTTT.

This clonotype occurred many times. V gene TRBV6-6 combines with J gene TRBJ1-1; perhaps TRBD1 as D (5 bases). The CDR3 consists of 12 residues. The germline V and J ends were trimmed by 8 bases and 5 bases, with 12 bases remaining between them. CDR1 MNHNY and CDR2 SVGAGI come from the germline V gene (reference sequence). The CDR3 here is CASSRGRTEAFF. DNA of the CDR3: TGTGCCAGCTCACGGGGGAGGACTGAAGCTTTCTTT.

This chain links TRBV29-1 with TRBJ2-1; D uncertain. The ends were cut back, 2 bases at V and 1 base at J, with 6 bases in the middle. The CDR3 totals 13 residues. In germline, CDR1 is SQVTM, CDR2 ANQGSEA. The CDR3, as DNA: TGCAGCGTTGAAAAAGGGTCCTACAATGAGCAGTTCTTC. This encodes CSVEKGSYNEQFF.

Ten or more counts support this clonotype. This chain uses TRBV12-3 or TRBV12-4 with TRBJ2-7; D unclear. The CDR3 is 13 residues long. V was trimmed by 1 base and J by 0 bases, leaving 4 bases between them. CDR3 DNA: TGTGCCAGCAGTTTAGACTTCTCCTACGAGCAGTACTTC. Protein: CASSLDFSYEQYF.

The chain uses TRBV10-3 and TRBJ1-2; no clear D gene. Trimming pared 4 bases from V and 8 bases from J, leaving 8 bases between. CDR3 length equals 11 residues. CDR1 and CDR2 from the germline V gene are ENHRY and SYGVKD. As DNA, the CDR3 is TGTGCCATCAGTGCGATTTCCGGCTACACCTTC. It encodes CAISAISGYTF.

The V gene is TRBV5-8, the J gene TRBJ2-7; 15 nucleotides line up with TRBD2. This CDR3 is 15 amino acids long. Looked up from germline, CDR1 is SGHTS and CDR2 is YDEGEE. V gave up 4 bases and J gave up 5 bases; unmatched junction bases: 4. CDR3 sequence (DNA): TGTGCCAGCAGCGCGGGACTAGCGGGGGGCGACGAGCAGTACGTC. It encodes CASSAGLAGGDEQYV.

The chain recombines TRBV19 with TRBJ1-1; D may be TRBD1 (5 bases). Trimming stripped 7 bases from V and 11 bases from J, with 17 bases between. Germline V CDR1 and CDR2: LNHDA, SQIVND (reference sequence). This CDR3 spans 12 amino acids. Here the CDR3 reads CASKGTGRGAFF. The CDR3 DNA follows: TGTGCCAGTAAGGGGACTGGCAGAGGGGCTTTCTTT.

This chain uses TRBV4-1 with TRBJ1-4, with no clear D. This CDR3 region has 12 residues. Looked up from germline, CDR1 is MGHRA and CDR2 is YSYEKL. With 1 base removed from V and 10 bases from J, the gap between germline ends came to 7 bases. CDR3 sequence (DNA): TGCGCCAGCAGCCAAGGGACGCTAAAACTGTTTTTT. Protein product: CASSQGTLKLFF.

This clonotype was recorded a few times. V and J are TRBV7-9 and TRBJ2-5; 11 bases match TRBD1. The CDR3 sequence is 15 residues long. Germline V lookup: CDR1 SEHNR, CDR2 FQNEAQ (reference sequence). The trim removed 5 bases at V and 5 bases at J, leaving 7 bases unmatched. The CDR3 is CASSTWDRGWETQYF. As DNA, the CDR3 is TGTGCCAGCAGCACTTGGGACAGGGGGTGGGAGACCCAGTACTTC.

The rearrangement uses TRBV4-1 and TRBJ2-5, with a weak D call TRBD1 (6 bases). The ends were cut back, 1 base at V and 0 bases at J, with 18 bases in the middle. CDR1 is MGHRA, CDR2 YSYEKL, per germline. The CDR3 runs 18 residues. CDR3 in DNA: TGCGCCAGCAGCCAAGTGAGGAGGACAGATCTTTACCAAGAGACCCAGTACTTC. It specifies CASSQVRRTDLYQETQYF.